The 14 T cell receptor beta chains presented below share a single source sample, sequenced in a study of blood T cell repertoires in COVID-19. Sequenced by immunoSEQ multiplex PCR; TCRdb stores in-frame clones only, minus some. The sample contains 200,000 to 250,000 clones, 65% to 90% of which appear only once. Sequencing was performed on peripheral blood. These receptor sequences come from a human donor in a cohort sampled during active COVID-19.

The V gene is TRBV4-2, the J gene TRBJ1-2; D not resolved. This CDR3 has 15 amino acids. Trimming stripped 0 bases from V and 4 bases from J, with 12 bases between. Germline V gene lookup returns CDR1 LGHNA and CDR2 YNFKEQ. DNA for the CDR3: TGTGCCAGCAGCCAAGATAAGAACATTGCCTATGGCTACACCTTC. Amino acid sequence: CASSQDKNIAYGYTF.

The V call is TRBV9, the J call TRBJ2-7; tentatively, D is TRBD2 (6 bases). The V gene's germline CDR1 is SGDLS and CDR2 YYNGEE. The CDR3 length is 16 residues. The V end was cut by 4 bases, the J end by 2 bases, with 19 bases between. The CDR3 region has the DNA TGTGCCAGCAGCCCGAGGGACTCAGTCCGAACCTACGAGCAGTACTTC. This sequence encodes CASSPRDSVRTYEQYF.

The rearrangement links TRBV21-1 to TRBJ2-2; the DNA was not compared with TRBD2, the D call given in the table. TRBV21-1 is reported as a pseudogene. The CDR3 loop spans 20 amino acids. CDR3 protein: CASSPSAGLAGDEGTGELFF. In DNA form, the CDR3 reads TGTGCCAGCAGCCCTTCCGCGGGACTAGCGGGAGATGAGGGCACCGGGGAGCTGTTTTTT.

J is TRBJ2-1 and V is TRBV11-2, with 12 bases matching TRBD2. Looked up from germline, CDR1 is SGHAT and CDR2 is FQNNGV. This CDR3 has 16 amino acids. V lost 2 bases and J lost 6; bases outside the gene matches: 5. CDR3: CASSLRLAGDTNEQFF. The CDR3 DNA sequence: TGTGCCAGCAGCTTAAGACTAGCGGGAGATACCAATGAGCAGTTCTTC. The whole variable domain, filled in from reference TRBV11-2 and TRBJ2-1, reads EAGVAQSPRYKIIEKRQSVAFWCNPISGHATLYWYQQILGQGPKLLIQFQNNGVVDDSQLPKDRFSAERLKGVDSTLKIQPAKLEDSAVYLCASSLRLAGDTNEQFFGPGTRLTVL.

The gene calls are TRBV7-6 and TRBJ1-3; TRBD1 aligns across 7 bases. Germline loops: CDR1 SGHVS, CDR2 FNYEAQ. The V and J ends lost 5 bases and 0 bases, in that order; junction bases with no gene match: 4. This CDR3 spans 15 amino acids. The chain's CDR3 is CASSGGDSSGNTIYF. In DNA, the CDR3 is TGTGCCAGCAGCGGAGGGGACAGCTCTGGAAACACCATATATTTT.

CDR3 loop: CASSQTSGNYEQYF. The CDR3 DNA follows: TGCGCCAGCAGCCAGACTAGCGGGAACTACGAGCAGTACTTC. This chain connects TRBV4-3 to TRBJ2-7; 11 positions agree with TRBD2. The CDR3 contains 14 residues. Germline loops: CDR1 LGHNA, CDR2 YSLEER. J lost 3 bases, V lost 3 bases, and 1 base had no gene match.

The chain joins TRBV21-1 to TRBJ1-2; TRBD1, the table's D call, lacks a check against the DNA. TRBV21-1 is a pseudogene locus. The CDR3 extends over 15 amino acids. The CDR3, as DNA: TGTGCCAGCAGCAACTCAGACAGGGCTAACTATGGCTACACCTTC. Translating gives CASSNSDRANYGYTF.

This clone was observed a handful of times. This sequence joins TRBV10-3 and TRBJ2-1; TRBD2 matches at 8 bases. This CDR3 spans 13 amino acids. V was clipped by 5 bases and J by 6 bases; unmatched bases: 3. Germline CDR1 reads ENHRY; CDR2 reads SYGVKD. The CDR3 reads CAISSGSRNEQFF. CDR3 nucleotide sequence: TGTGCCATCAGTAGCGGGAGCCGCAATGAGCAGTTCTTC.

This CDR3 is CASSYSPNPGTEAFF. CDR3 nucleotide sequence: TGTGCCAGCAGTTACTCGCCGAACCCGGGAACTGAAGCTTTCTTT. This chain uses TRBV6-6 with TRBJ1-1; unclear D gene. CDR3 length: 15 amino acids. The germline CDR1 and CDR2 sequences are MNHNY and SVGAGI (reference sequence). Trimming pared 0 bases from V and 5 bases from J, leaving 13 bases between.

As regards this clone: The same CDR3 is also encoded by other DNA sequences in this sample. V and J are TRBV9 and TRBJ2-7; perhaps TRBD1 as D (6 bases). Germline V gene data show CDR1 as SGDLS and CDR2 as YYNGEE. This CDR3 has 15 residues. Trimming left V 0 bases short and J 2 bases short, with 12 bases between. As DNA, the CDR3 is TGTGCCAGCAGCGTAGGGCAGGGGAGTACCTACGAGCAGTACTTC. As protein: CASSVGQGSTYEQYF.

The chain uses TRBV12-3 or TRBV12-4 and TRBJ1-2; D possibly corresponds to TRBD1 (6 bases). The CDR3 extends over 13 amino acids. Trimming left V 5 bases short and J 4 bases short, with 11 bases between. The CDR3 is CASSRTAIYGYTF. CDR3 nucleotides: TGTGCCAGCAGTCGGACAGCAATCTATGGCTACACCTTC.

This rearrangement joins TRBV20-1 to TRBJ1-5; TRBD1 agrees at 10 bases. With 3 bases clipped from V and 5 bases from J, the junction kept 7 bases outside the gene matches. CDR3 length: 15 residues. Germline V lookup: CDR1 DFQATT, CDR2 SNEGSKA (reference sequence). The DNA of the CDR3 is TGCAGTGCTAGTTGGGACAGGGGTGCGGATCAGCCCCAGCATTTT. It specifies CSASWDRGADQPQHF.

This clone was seen a handful of times. This chain connects TRBV7-9 to TRBJ2-7, with 7 bases lining up with TRBD2. This CDR3 has 14 residues. J was trimmed by 4 bases and V by 1 base; bases with no gene match: 4. Per the germline V gene, CDR1 is SEHNR and CDR2 is FQNEAQ (reference sequence). CDR3 DNA: TGTGCCAGCAGCTTAGGCGGGAGAGCTTACGAGCAGTACTTC. It encodes CASSLGGRAYEQYF.

This clone was recorded a few times. This chain uses TRBV7-9 with TRBJ1-1, with a weak D call TRBD1 (5 bases). Looked up from germline, CDR1 is SEHNR and CDR2 is FQNEAQ (reference sequence). The CDR3 has 15 residues. The V gene lost 1 base and the J gene lost 0 bases, with 9 bases spanning the gap. The DNA for the CDR3 is TGTGCCAGCAGCTTAGGTCAGGGTCTGAACACTGAAGCTTTCTTT. It codes for CASSLGQGLNTEAFF. Supplemented by reference TRBV7-9 and TRBJ1-1, the full variable domain reads DTGVSQNPRHKITKRGQNVTFRCDPISEHNRLYWYRQTLGQGPEFLTYFQNEAQLEKSRLLSDRFSAERPKGSFSTLEIQRTEQGDSAMYLCASSLGQGLNTEAFFGQGTRLTVV.